The sequence of this T cell receptor beta chain was determined in a study of T cell responses to AZD1222 COVID-19 vaccine. Whole-study results and caveats: Clonal diversity may have been underestimated, and the donors were mostly white British, with more females than males. Compared with day 0, the breadth and depth of the Spike-specific TCR repertoire rose significantly after two doses of AZD1222.

The CDR3 is 15 residues long. Germline CDR1 is MNHNS and CDR2 is SASEGT. V lost 0 bases, J lost 5 bases, and 13 bases lay in between. This clone occurred once. Its matching antigen is unknown. Second-dose intervals near 4 or 12 weeks were combined. Assay: immunoSEQ multiplex PCR; the TCRdb copy retains only in-frame clones and omits some. Here the sample spans about 35,000 clones, over 75% being singletons. This clonotype was obtained from an adult who received the AZD1222 COVID-19 vaccine. The specimen was peripheral blood, collected 28 days after the second AZD1222 dose. The J gene is TRBJ2-5, the V gene TRBV6-1; D may match TRBD1 or TRBD2 (5 bases each). CDR3 in amino acids: CASSEAGTLGETQYF. Here the CDR3 DNA reads TGTGCCAGCAGTGAAGCTGGGACCCTCGGGGAGACCCAGTACTTC.